The 16 T cell receptor beta chains below all came from one sample that was sequenced in a study of blood T cell repertoires in COVID-19. Assay used: immunoSEQ multiplex PCR; TCRdb lists only in-frame clones, some missing. The repertoire holds around 100,000 clones, with 70% to 90% as singletons. The sequencing sample was made of peripheral blood. The source is a woman aged 60-70 years with acute or convalescent COVID-19.

The rearrangement uses TRBV28 and TRBJ1-4, with 8 bases aligning to TRBD1. Unmatched junction bases numbered 14, after V lost 9 bases and J lost 8 bases. The CDR3 runs 15 residues. Germline V gives CDR1 MDHEN, CDR2 SYDVKM. The CDR3 loop is CASFEGGQEGEKLFF. The DNA for the CDR3 is TGTGCCAGTTTCGAGGGGGGACAGGAGGGGGAAAAACTGTTTTTT.

The genes are TRBV5-1 and TRBJ2-7; D perhaps matches TRBD2 (7 bases). CDR1 and CDR2 from the germline V gene are SGHRS and YFSETQ. V gave up 0 bases and J gave up 0 bases, with 13 bases separating them. There are 16 residues in the CDR3. The DNA of the CDR3 is TGCGCCAGCAGCTTGGGGGGGGGCGCGAGCTCCTACGAGCAGTACTTC. It encodes CASSLGGGASSYEQYF. Full variable domain (missing parts from reference TRBV5-1 and TRBJ2-7): KAGVTQTPRYLIKTRGQQVTLSCSPISGHRSVSWYQQTPGQGLQFLFEYFSETQRNKGNFPGRFSGRQFSNSRSEMNVSTLELGDSALYLCASSLGGGASSYEQYFGPGTRLTVT.

The chain employs TRBV29-1 and TRBJ1-1; TRBD1 matches at 7 bases. CDR1 SQVTM and CDR2 ANQGSEA come from the germline V gene. The CDR3 totals 13 residues. Trimming took 6 bases from V and 5 from J; bases not matched to a gene: 9. The CDR3 DNA follows: TGCAGCGTCCCCCCACAGGGGCGGACTGAAGCTTTCTTT. Translated, it gives CSVPPQGRTEAFF.

This clone was seen a few times. J is TRBJ2-7 and V is TRBV30; 9 bases line up with TRBD1. CDR3 length: 16 amino acids. Germline V gene lookup returns CDR1 GTSNPN and CDR2 SVGIG (reference sequence). Trimming took 2 bases from V and 4 from J; bases not matched to a gene: 12. DNA of the CDR3: TGTGCCTGGAGTCAGGGGCGGGACAGGGTAAGGTACGAGCAGTACTTC. Its protein product is CAWSQGRDRVRYEQYF.

The V gene is TRBV5-1, the J gene TRBJ1-5; D is uncertain. The CDR3 covers 14 residues. CDR1 is SGHRS, CDR2 YFSETQ, per germline. Trimming removed 2 bases from V and 6 bases from J, with 12 bases in between. The CDR3 region has the DNA TGCGCCAGCAGCTTTGGAATCGAGGGTCAGCCCCAGCATTTT. Translated, it gives CASSFGIEGQPQHF.

This chain joins TRBV10-2 and TRBJ2-5, with 7 positions matching TRBD2. The length of the CDR3 is 15 residues. Germline V lookup: CDR1 WSHSY, CDR2 SAAADI. The J segment lost 5 bases and the V segment lost 2 bases, leaving 8 bases of the junction unmatched. The CDR3 protein is CASSEAGRARETQYF. The CDR3 DNA follows: TGCGCCAGCAGTGAGGCAGGGAGGGCCCGGGAGACCCAGTACTTC.

This chain links TRBV7-8 with TRBJ1-2, with a weak D call TRBD1 (5 bases). Germline-derived CDR1 and CDR2 are SGHVS and FQNEAQ. This CDR3 has 15 amino acids. The V end was cut by 1 base, the J end by 6 bases, with 15 bases between. The CDR3, as DNA: TGTGCCAGCAGCTTAGTGGCGGGGCGCGAGGATGGCTACACCTTC. Its protein is CASSLVAGREDGYTF.

The genes are TRBV6-5 and TRBJ1-1, with D hard to call. The V gene lost 7 bases and the J gene lost 0 bases, with 9 bases spanning the gap. CDR1 is MNHEY and CDR2 is SVGAGI in the germline V gene. CDR3 length: 13 residues. The DNA of the CDR3 is TGTGCCAGCAAGGAGGGCCTGAACACTGAAGCTTTCTTT. As protein: CASKEGLNTEAFF.

The CDR3 nucleotides are TGTGCCAGCAGCTTGGAACTCTCCGGGACAGGGTTTGGCTACACCTTC. Its translation is CASSLELSGTGFGYTF. V gene TRBV5-6 combines with J gene TRBJ1-2, with TRBD1 matching over 9 bases. CDR1 is SGHDT, CDR2 YYEEEE, per germline. After removal of 0 bases from V and 7 bases from J, the junction contained 10 bases not matched to a gene. This CDR3 has 16 amino acids.

The chain couples TRBV6-5 to TRBJ1-1, with TRBD1 matching 8 bases. CDR1 and CDR2 from the germline V gene are MNHEY and SVGAGI. With V trimmed by 2 bases and J by 2 bases, 4 bases remained unmatched. The CDR3 runs to 15 residues. CDR3 sequence reads: CASSYRGQGNTEAFF. CDR3 bases: TGTGCCAGCAGTTACCGTGGACAGGGAAACACTGAAGCTTTCTTT.

CDR3 DNA sequence: TGTGCCAGCAGTCCCGTCGGCAGGGTCCATGGCTACACCTTC. This translates into CASSPVGRVHGYTF. V gene TRBV2 combines with J gene TRBJ1-2; tentatively, D is TRBD1 (5 bases). The CDR3 totals 14 residues. Trimming stripped 5 bases from V and 6 bases from J, with 16 bases between. CDR1 and CDR2 from the germline V gene are SNHLY and FYNNEI. Variable domain in full (rest from reference TRBV2 and TRBJ1-2): EPEVTQTPSHQVTQMGQEVILRCVPISNHLYFYWYRQILGQKVEFLVSFYNNEISEKSEIFDDQFSVERPDGSNFTLKIRSTKLEDSAMYFCASSPVGRVHGYTFGSGTRLTVV.

The V gene is TRBV7-9, the J gene TRBJ1-4, with D tentatively TRBD1 (6 bases). This CDR3 has 17 amino acids. Trimming took 5 bases from V and 0 from J, leaving 16 bases between them. Germline V CDR1 and CDR2: SEHNR, FQNEAQ (reference sequence). CDR3 protein: CASSLLGTSATNEKLFF. The CDR3 DNA is TGTGCCAGCAGCCTCCTCGGGACATCCGCAACTAATGAAAAACTGTTTTTT.

The chain has TRBV7-2 and TRBJ2-1; 10 bases are a match to TRBD2. Trimming took 1 base from V and 9 from J; bases not matched to a gene: 6. The CDR3 runs 15 residues. Per germline, CDR1 SGHTA and CDR2 FQGNSA. The CDR3 DNA reads as TGTGCCAGCAGCTTAGAAAGCGGGAGGGTAGGTGAGCAGTTCTTC. This translates into CASSLESGRVGEQFF.

The rearrangement joins TRBV12-5 to TRBJ2-7, with TRBD2 identical over 10 bases. Germline CDR1 reads LGHNT; CDR2 reads FRNRAP. The V gene end was trimmed by 7 bases and the J gene end by 10 bases; junction bases not matched to a gene: 19. CDR3 size: 16 residues. The CDR3 region has the DNA TGTGCTAGTGACCCCCTCCGCGAGCGGGAGGGCCGGAGACAGTACTTC. This codes for CASDPLREREGRRQYF.

This clone was recorded only once. The chain carries TRBV28 and TRBJ2-7; possibly TRBD1 for D (6 bases). This CDR3 is built from 14 residues. Germline-derived CDR1 and CDR2 are MDHEN and SYDVKM. Trimming cost V 5 bases and J 3 bases, with 14 bases left between them. In DNA, the CDR3 is TGTGCCAGCAGTAGGCACAGGGCGGGCTACGAGCAGTACGTC. Its protein is CASSRHRAGYEQYV.

In its sample, this clone was seen a few times. This rearrangement joins TRBV24-1 to TRBJ2-2, with a tentative D call TRBD2 (5 bases). Trimming removed 5 bases at V and 2 bases at J, with 11 bases between. This CDR3 has 15 residues. Germline values: CDR1 KGHDR, CDR2 SFDVKD. Here the CDR3 DNA reads TGTGCCACCAGTGGGGCTAGCAGAAACACCGGGGAGCTGTTTTTT. Its protein is CATSGASRNTGELFF.